A single sample gave rise to the 24 T cell receptor beta chains below, sequenced in a study of blood T cell repertoires in COVID-19. The table came from immunoSEQ multiplex PCR; TCRdb's copy has only in-frame clones and leaves some out. The table includes about 55,000 clones, around nine tenths detected once. Specimen: peripheral blood. These receptors came from a man aged 35 to 55 with acute or convalescent COVID-19.

The V call is TRBV7-9, the J call TRBJ1-4; D gene uncertain. Germline V gives CDR1 SEHNR, CDR2 FQNEAQ (reference sequence). The CDR3 is made up of 15 amino acids. Trimming shortened V by 1 base and J by 3 bases, and 9 bases separated the two germline ends. The CDR3 protein is CASSLGGWANEKLFF. The CDR3 coding sequence is TGTGCCAGCAGCTTAGGAGGTTGGGCTAATGAAAAACTGTTTTTT.

V gene TRBV5-1 combines with J gene TRBJ2-7, with 7 bases matching TRBD1. Germline CDR1 is SGHRS and CDR2 is YFSETQ. The length of the CDR3 is 15 residues. V trimming: 3 bases; J trimming: 0 bases; junction bases outside the gene matches: 6. CDR3 loop: CASSSGQFSSYEQYF. The CDR3 DNA sequence: TGCGCCAGCAGCTCGGGACAGTTCAGCTCCTACGAGCAGTACTTC.

This chain joins TRBV4-1 and TRBJ1-1; 7 nucleotides align to TRBD1. With V trimmed by 7 bases and J by 0 bases, 11 bases remained unmatched. There are 16 residues in the CDR3. CDR1 is MGHRA, CDR2 YSYEKL, per germline. CDR3 loop: CASKPTGKGVNTEAFF. DNA for the CDR3: TGCGCCAGCAAACCGACAGGGAAGGGTGTGAACACTGAAGCTTTCTTT.

The chain is built from TRBV4-1 and TRBJ2-1, with D perhaps TRBD2 (5 bases). V lost 1 base to trimming and J lost 9 bases, with 16 bases between them. The germline V gene has CDR1 MGHRA and CDR2 YSYEKL. This CDR3 has 15 amino acids. CDR3 nucleotides: TGCGCCAGCAGCCAAGGACGGGTTCAACTAGGTGAGCAGTTCTTC. The encoded protein is CASSQGRVQLGEQFF.

J is TRBJ1-6 and V is TRBV21-1. TRBV21-1 is a pseudogene. This CDR3 has 15 amino acids. CDR3 coding DNA: TGTGCCAGCAGCAAACGAAGGGGGGGAAATTCACCCCTCCACTTT. This sequence encodes CASSKRRGGNSPLHF.

This clone was picked up one time. The chain links TRBV7-9 to TRBJ2-7; D perhaps matches TRBD1 (6 bases). Germline V lookup: CDR1 SEHNR, CDR2 FQNEAQ (reference sequence). Trimming stripped 6 bases from V and 0 bases from J, with 15 bases between. The CDR3 has 15 residues. CDR3 coding DNA: TGTGCCAGCAGGAAAACCGGGACAAACTCCTACGAGCAGTACTTC. This codes for CASRKTGTNSYEQYF.

The rearrangement joins TRBV9 to TRBJ2-7, with 8 bases lining up with TRBD1. Germline V lookup: CDR1 SGDLS, CDR2 YYNGEE. V lost 5 bases, J lost 5 bases, and 6 bases stayed unmatched. The CDR3 is 13 residues long. The chain's CDR3 is CASSSGGADEQYF. In DNA, the CDR3 is TGTGCCAGCAGTTCAGGGGGCGCGGACGAGCAGTACTTC.

V and J are TRBV11-2 and TRBJ1-2, with TRBD1 matching over 8 bases. Trimming removed 2 bases from V and 1 base from J; junction bases left unmatched: 6. This CDR3 is 16 amino acids long. CDR1 is SGHAT and CDR2 is FQNNGV in the germline V gene. The CDR3 coding sequence is TGTGCCAGCAGCTTATCGGGACAGGCGCATAACTATGGCTACACCTTC. Translating gives CASSLSGQAHNYGYTF.

The chain couples TRBV13 to TRBJ2-7, with 9 bases that match TRBD2. J gave up 1 base and V 5 bases, and 3 bases lay outside the gene matches. The CDR3 consists of 14 residues. In germline, CDR1 is PRHDT, CDR2 FYEKMQ (reference sequence). This chain's CDR3 is CASSRTSVSYEQYF. In DNA, the CDR3 is TGTGCCAGCAGCCGGACTAGCGTTTCCTACGAGCAGTACTTC.

J is TRBJ2-1 and V is TRBV9, with 10 bases identical to TRBD2. Germline CDR1 is SGDLS and CDR2 is YYNGEE. There are 15 residues in the CDR3. V shed 2 bases and J 5 bases; nucleotides not matched to a gene: 4. The CDR3 spells CASSVTSGKHNEQFF. In DNA, the CDR3 is TGTGCCAGCAGCGTCACTAGCGGGAAACACAATGAGCAGTTCTTC.

V is TRBV6-2 or TRBV6-3 and J is TRBJ1-5, with D maybe TRBD1 (6 bases). The V gene lost 6 bases and the J gene lost 3 bases, with 15 bases spanning the gap. This CDR3 region has 15 residues. The V gene's germline CDR1 is MNHEY and CDR2 SVGEGT. CDR3 nucleotide sequence: TGTGCCAGCAGCCTCGGGGGGGCGAACAATCAGCCCCAGCATTTT. Protein: CASSLGGANNQPQHF.

The chain carries TRBV4-2 and TRBJ2-3, with 10 nucleotides matching TRBD1. Looked up from germline, CDR1 is LGHNA and CDR2 is YNFKEQ. The CDR3 totals 16 residues. V gave up 4 bases and J gave up 2 bases; unmatched junction bases: 6. The CDR3 sequence is CASSLQTGGNTDTQYF. In DNA, the CDR3 is TGTGCCAGCAGCCTACAGACAGGGGGCAACACAGATACGCAGTATTTT.

This chain connects TRBV5-6 to TRBJ1-2, with 8 nucleotides matching TRBD1. CDR3 length equals 14 residues. Germline values: CDR1 SGHDT, CDR2 YYEEEE. The ends lost 3 bases at V and 4 bases at J; junction bases unmatched: 5. The CDR3 bases are TGTGCCAGCAGCTGGGGGCAGGGGGCCTATGGCTACACCTTC. It specifies CASSWGQGAYGYTF.

On this clone itself: The junction does not match germline at one end; this may be a read error. The genes are TRBV2 and TRBJ2-1; 7 nucleotides line up with TRBD1. The CDR3 consists of 13 residues. Germline assignment: CDR1 SNHLY and CDR2 FYNNEI. The CDR3 DNA sequence: TGTGCCAACAGTCTTTTTACAGGGGATGAGCAGTTCTTC. The encoded protein is CANSLFTGDEQFF.

The chain is built from TRBV6-2 or TRBV6-3 and TRBJ2-3; the match to TRBD1 covers 8 bases. This CDR3 region has 16 residues. Trimming at V came to 4 bases and at J to 2 bases, leaving 8 bases not matched to a gene. CDR1 and CDR2 (germline): MNHEY, SVGEGT. The CDR3 loop reads CASSSPTGAFTDTQYF. In nucleotides, the CDR3 is TGTGCCAGCAGTTCCCCGACAGGGGCCTTCACAGATACGCAGTATTTT.

The rearrangement uses TRBV12-3 or TRBV12-4 and TRBJ1-1, with 8 bases lining up with TRBD1. V was clipped by 11 bases and J by 7 bases; unmatched bases: 12. This CDR3 contains 13 residues. CDR3 bases: TGTGCCTCGTCTAAGGCAGGGGGCAGTGAAGCTTTCTTT. As protein: CASSKAGGSEAFF.

The chain combines TRBV2 with TRBJ1-1; D gene unclear. The germline CDR1 and CDR2 sequences are SNHLY and FYNNEI. The V end lost 4 bases, the J end lost 6 bases, and 3 bases lay between the germline ends. CDR3 length equals 10 residues. The CDR3 nucleotides are TGTGCCAGCAGTGCGTCTGAAGCTTTCTTT. Encoded protein: CASSASEAFF.

The CDR3 is CASSLRQGNSGNTIYF. The CDR3 coding sequence is TGTGCCAGCAGCCTCCGGCAGGGTAACTCTGGAAACACCATATATTTT. The J gene is TRBJ1-3, the V gene TRBV9; perhaps TRBD1 as D (5 bases). The ends were cut back, 4 bases at V and 0 bases at J, with 14 bases in the middle. The germline V gene has CDR1 SGDLS and CDR2 YYNGEE. The CDR3 is 16 residues long. The full variable domain, completed using reference TRBV9 and TRBJ1-3, is DSGVTQTPKHLITATGQRVTLRCSPRSGDLSVYWYQQSLDQGLQFLIQYYNGEERAKGNILERFSAQQFPDLHSELNLSSLELGDSALYFCASSLRQGNSGNTIYFGEGSWLTVV.

The chain employs TRBV5-4 and TRBJ2-3, with TRBD2 identical over 11 bases. V was clipped by 1 base and J by 2 bases; unmatched bases: 3. This CDR3 region has 16 residues. Germline assignment: CDR1 SGHNT and CDR2 YYREEE (reference sequence). The CDR3 DNA reads TGTGCCAGCAGCTTGAGGACTAGCGGGCTCACAGATACGCAGTATTTT. Translation gives CASSLRTSGLTDTQYF.

In its sample, this clone was seen a few times. V is TRBV6-2 or TRBV6-3 and J is TRBJ1-2; D not resolved. Germline V CDR1 and CDR2: MNHEY, SVGEGT. Trimming took off 5 bases at V and 11 bases at J, with 18 bases between the two ends. The CDR3 runs 13 residues. CDR3 loop: CASSRQPSINYTF. Here the CDR3 DNA reads TGTGCCAGCAGTAGACAACCATCTATCAATTACACCTTC.

V usage is TRBV29-1 and J usage is TRBJ1-2; possibly TRBD1 for D (6 bases). The germline CDR1 and CDR2 sequences are SQVTM and ANQGSEA. The CDR3 contains 11 residues. The V end lost 6 bases, the J end lost 7 bases, and 12 bases lay between the germline ends. DNA of the CDR3: TGCAGCGTAGGGGACAAGGGTGGCTACACCTTC. Amino acids: CSVGDKGGYTF.

The V call is TRBV29-1, the J call TRBJ1-1; 8 bases align to TRBD1. Germline V gives CDR1 SQVTM, CDR2 ANQGSEA. With V trimmed by 6 bases and J by 11 bases, 8 bases remained unmatched. The CDR3 runs to 11 residues. The CDR3 coding sequence is TGCAGCGTAGGGACAGGCCCCCGGGCTTTCTTT. Translated: CSVGTGPRAFF.

This sequence joins TRBV7-6 and TRBJ2-7; D is possibly TRBD2 (7 bases). This CDR3 has 16 residues. V lost 5 bases to trimming and J lost 0 bases, with 17 bases between them. The germline V gene encodes CDR1 SGHVS and CDR2 FNYEAQ. CDR3 in amino acids: CASSPGQTSLSYEQYF. The CDR3 DNA follows: TGTGCCAGCAGCCCCGGACAGACTAGCCTCTCCTACGAGCAGTACTTC.

The chain has TRBV5-5 and TRBJ1-3, with TRBD1 matching over 9 bases. The junction had 12 bases not matched to a gene; V was cut back by 3 bases and J by 2 bases. The length of the CDR3 is 18 residues. In germline, CDR1 is SGHKS, CDR2 YYEKEE (reference sequence). CDR3 sequence: CASSSGTGSLGTGNTIYF. CDR3 nucleotides: TGTGCCAGCAGCTCCGGGACAGGGAGCCTAGGAACTGGAAACACCATATATTTT.